Each of the 26 T cell receptor beta chains below was sequenced from the same sample in a study of early T cells in non-severe SARS-CoV-2 infection. TCRdb reprocessed the 5' RACE reads with MiXCR, giving one entry per CDR3 protein. The sample carries about 76,000 distinct CDR3 sequences, about 11% recorded once. The sequenced material came from whole blood. These receptors all come from an adult who was a healthcare worker with PCR-confirmed SARS-CoV-2 infection or an uninfected control (not recorded which).

This clonotype was recorded many times. The chain links TRBV11-2 to TRBJ1-6; perhaps TRBD1 as D (6 bases). V shed 0 bases and J shed 7 bases, with 10 bases lying between them. CDR1 and CDR2 (germline): SGHAT, FQNNGV. The CDR3 totals 15 residues. The CDR3 loop reads CASSLEGQQNSPLHF. The CDR3 DNA is TGTGCCAGCAGCTTAGAAGGACAGCAAAATTCACCCCTCCACTTT.

The chain joins TRBV10-2 to TRBJ1-2; D not certain. In germline, CDR1 is WSHSY, CDR2 SAAADI. CDR3 length: 13 residues. V was pared by 3 bases and J by 6 bases, with 11 bases between. In nucleotides, the CDR3 is TGCGCCAGCAGTGAACAGCGCGTCGATGGCTACACCTTC. Translating gives CASSEQRVDGYTF.

In its sample, this clonotype was seen many times. The chain carries TRBV7-9 and TRBJ1-3, with a weak D call TRBD1 (5 bases). This CDR3 region has 14 residues. The germline V gene encodes CDR1 SEHNR and CDR2 FQNEAQ (reference sequence). V was cut by 0 bases and J by 2 bases, with 5 bases left in between. The CDR3 DNA follows: TGTGCCAGCAGCTTAGCGGGGGCTGGAAACACCATATATTTT. Translating gives CASSLAGAGNTIYF.

V and J are TRBV7-8 and TRBJ1-5; 8 nucleotides agree with TRBD1. Germline V gene data show CDR1 as SGHVS and CDR2 as FQNEAQ. V shed 0 bases and J 0 bases; nucleotides not matched to a gene: 10. The CDR3 is 19 amino acids. The CDR3 region has the DNA TGTGCCAGCAGCTTAGCTCCAGGACAGGGAAAGTATAGCAATCAGCCCCAGCATTTT. This encodes CASSLAPGQGKYSNQPQHF.

This clonotype was picked up many times. The chain carries TRBV11-2 and TRBJ2-3; 11 nucleotides line up with TRBD2. After removal of 5 bases from V and 5 bases from J, the junction contained 6 bases not matched to a gene. In germline, CDR1 is SGHAT, CDR2 FQNNGV. CDR3 size: 15 residues. Written as DNA, the CDR3 is TGTGCCAGCAGCGTGTATAGCGGGGGGGTAGATACGCAGTATTTT. This sequence encodes CASSVYSGGVDTQYF.

This clonotype has a handful of counts. The chain carries TRBV5-1 and TRBJ1-1; possible D gene TRBD1, 6 bases. Germline values: CDR1 SGHRS, CDR2 YFSETQ. The CDR3 is 16 residues long. The V end was cut by 4 bases, the J end by 4 bases, with 20 bases between. CDR3: CASSGTGQPTGTEAFF. In DNA, the CDR3 is TGCGCCAGCAGCGGCACTGGACAGCCAACGGGCACTGAAGCTTTCTTT.

V is TRBV18 and J is TRBJ2-5; 7 nucleotides align to TRBD1. CDR3 length equals 14 residues. V dropped 4 bases and J dropped 4; count of bases not matched to a gene: 6. CDR1 KGHSH and CDR2 LQKENI come from the germline V gene. The CDR3, as DNA: TGTGCCAGCTCACGACAGGGACAAGGAGAGACCCAGTACTTC. Translating gives CASSRQGQGETQYF.

The sample holds many counts of this clonotype. The CDR3 spells CAIKRFLEQFF. The CDR3 nucleotides read TGTGCCATCAAACGGTTTCTCGAGCAGTTCTTC. The chain couples TRBV6-1 to TRBJ2-1; D gene ambiguous. V lost 10 bases, J lost 10 bases, and 14 bases lay in between. The germline V gene encodes CDR1 MNHNS and CDR2 SASEGT. The CDR3 totals 11 residues.

This clonotype appeared many times. This chain uses TRBV11-3 with TRBJ2-3; TRBD2 aligns across 8 bases. V lost 4 bases to trimming and J lost 3 bases; unmatched junction nucleotides: 9. The CDR3 totals 16 residues. Germline V lookup: CDR1 SGHNT, CDR2 YENEEA. CDR3 coding DNA: TGTGCCAGCAGCTCTTCCCTTAGCGGGGAAACAGATACGCAGTATTTT. This encodes CASSSSLSGETDTQYF.

This clonotype showed up just a few times. The DNA for the CDR3 is TGTGCCAGCAGCCCCGGGACAGGGGCTTATGGCTACACCTTC. Translating it yields CASSPGTGAYGYTF. This chain uses TRBV11-2 with TRBJ1-2; 10 nucleotides match TRBD1. Per germline, CDR1 SGHAT and CDR2 FQNNGV. The CDR3 is made up of 14 amino acids. Trimming at V came to 5 bases and at J to 5 bases, leaving 5 bases not matched to a gene.

This clonotype was counted a few times. The chain employs TRBV7-8 and TRBJ2-7; 10 bases align to TRBD1. The CDR3 consists of 21 residues. Germline V lookup: CDR1 SGHVS, CDR2 FQNEAQ. V was pared by 7 bases and J by 3 bases, with 27 bases of the junction left unmatched. CDR3 in DNA: TGTGCCAGCAACATGCCCAGGAGACTGACAGGGGGCGAGGGGGACGACTACGAGCAGTACTTC. Its protein product is CASNMPRRLTGGEGDDYEQYF.

This clonotype was recorded at least ten times. The rearrangement joins TRBV20-1 to TRBJ1-3, with 8 positions matching TRBD1. Germline assignment: CDR1 DFQATT and CDR2 SNEGSKA (reference sequence). The CDR3 extends over 14 amino acids. The trim removed 6 bases at V and 3 bases at J, leaving 7 bases unmatched. The DNA of the CDR3 is TGCAGTGCAGGACAGGGCGGAAGTGGAAACACCATATATTTT. Translation: CSAGQGGSGNTIYF.

J is TRBJ2-3 and V is TRBV10-3; D remains unclear. The ends were cut back, 0 bases at V and 1 base at J, with 2 bases in the middle. Germline lookup yields CDR1 ENHRY and CDR2 SYGVKD. CDR3 size: 13 residues. CDR3 sequence reads: CAISESRTDTQYF. DNA for the CDR3: TGTGCCATCAGTGAGTCCCGCACAGATACGCAGTATTTT.

In this sample, this clonotype turned up many times. The chain combines TRBV27 with TRBJ1-4; D is possibly TRBD1 (6 bases). Germline V lookup: CDR1 MNHEY, CDR2 SMNVEV (reference sequence). This CDR3 region has 13 residues. The V end was cut by 8 bases, the J end by 6 bases, with 13 bases between. The chain's CDR3 is CASSREGDEKLFF. DNA for the CDR3: TGTGCCAGCTCCAGGGAGGGGGATGAAAAACTGTTTTTT.

This clonotype occurred many times. J is TRBJ1-1 and V is TRBV29-1; tentative D call: TRBD1 (5 bases). Germline CDR1 reads SQVTM; CDR2 reads ANQGSEA. CDR3 length equals 12 residues. Trimming took 4 bases from V and 7 from J, leaving 13 bases between them. CDR3 bases: TGCAGCGTTGGGGCAGGGTTGGGTGAAGCTTTCTTT. Its protein product is CSVGAGLGEAFF.

V and J are TRBV12-3 or TRBV12-4 and TRBJ1-4, with D uncertain. The length of the CDR3 is 16 residues. V was shortened by 3 bases and J by 0 bases, with 11 bases between the two germline ends. CDR3 in amino acids: CASSFLSKATNEKLFF. In DNA form, the CDR3 reads TGTGCCAGCAGTTTCCTCTCCAAAGCAACTAATGAAAAACTGTTTTTT.

The table lists this clonotype with a few counts. The chain carries TRBV29-1 and TRBJ2-5, with 11 bases that match TRBD2. The CDR3 is 18 residues long. Germline V CDR1 and CDR2: SQVTM, ANQGSEA. J gave up 0 bases and V 0 bases, and 9 bases lay outside the gene matches. The CDR3 reads CSVEDRTSGGQYQETQYF. In DNA form, the CDR3 reads TGCAGCGTTGAAGATCGAACTAGCGGGGGACAGTACCAAGAGACCCAGTACTTC.

This clonotype was found many times. The chain couples TRBV27 to TRBJ2-3, with D possibly called TRBD1 or TRBD2 (6 bases each). This CDR3 is 15 amino acids long. V was clipped by 2 bases and J by 1 base, with 10 bases between them. Germline CDR1 reads MNHEY; CDR2 reads SMNVEV (reference sequence). In nucleotides, the CDR3 is TGTGCCAGCAGTTTAATAAGGGGGGGCACAGATACGCAGTATTTT. Its translation: CASSLIRGGTDTQYF.

The V call is TRBV5-1, the J call TRBJ2-5; D gene uncertain. There are 14 residues in the CDR3. CDR1 is SGHRS and CDR2 is YFSETQ in the germline V gene. V shed 4 bases and J shed 1 base, with 11 bases lying between them. CDR3 sequence reads: CASSQDPGQETQYF. The DNA for the CDR3 is TGCGCCAGCAGCCAGGACCCCGGCCAAGAGACCCAGTACTTC.

The V call is TRBV4-2, the J call TRBJ1-5, with a possible D match to TRBD1 (6 bases). V gave up 0 bases and J gave up 5 bases, with 11 bases separating them. This CDR3 region has 15 residues. Looked up from germline, CDR1 is LGHNA and CDR2 is YNFKEQ. CDR3 in amino acids: CASSQDRQGYQPQHF. For the CDR3, the DNA is TGTGCCAGCAGCCAAGACCGGCAGGGGTATCAGCCCCAGCATTTT.

This clonotype came up a few times. The V call is TRBV30, the J call TRBJ2-2, with 8 bases fitting TRBD1. Germline lookup yields CDR1 GTSNPN and CDR2 SVGIG (reference sequence). CDR3 size: 15 residues. J lost 5 bases, V lost 4 bases, and 9 bases had no gene match. CDR3 residues: CAWTPGQGGTGELFF. The CDR3 nucleotides read TGTGCCTGGACCCCAGGACAGGGTGGGACCGGGGAGCTGTTTTTT.

This clonotype was recorded a few times. The rearrangement uses TRBV6-6 and TRBJ2-2, with D perhaps matching TRBD1 or TRBD2 (6 bases each). Trimming cost V 7 bases and J 5 bases, with 14 bases left between them. The CDR3 spans 14 residues. CDR1 and CDR2 (germline): MNHNY, SVGAGI (reference sequence). CDR3 nucleotide sequence: TGTGCCAGCAATCCCGGGGGCCCGACCGGGGAGCTGTTTTTT. Translated: CASNPGGPTGELFF.

This clonotype was picked up many times. The J gene is TRBJ2-7, the V gene TRBV6-5, with 9 bases matching TRBD2. Germline values: CDR1 MNHEY, CDR2 SVGAGI. The length of the CDR3 is 20 residues. Losses at the gene ends were 2 bases for V and 2 bases for J; bases not matched to a gene: 19. The CDR3 loop reads CASSYKYSGSFLVGAYEQYF. The CDR3 DNA sequence: TGTGCCAGCAGTTACAAATATAGCGGGAGCTTTTTAGTAGGTGCCTACGAGCAGTACTTC.

V usage is TRBV3-1 and J usage is TRBJ1-5; no reliable D call. The CDR3 contains 13 residues. V lost 0 bases to trimming and J lost 7 bases, with 7 bases between them. In germline, CDR1 is LGHDT, CDR2 YNNKEL (reference sequence). Here the CDR3 reads CASSQELRQPQHF. The CDR3 DNA follows: TGTGCCAGCAGCCAAGAATTACGCCAGCCCCAGCATTTT.

The table lists this clonotype with a few counts. The chain uses TRBV12-5 and TRBJ1-1; D ambiguous. V was pared by 1 base and J by 0 bases, with 6 bases between. The CDR3 extends over 14 amino acids. Germline loops: CDR1 LGHNT, CDR2 FRNRAP. DNA for the CDR3: TGTGCTAGTGGTTTGGGGACCTTGAACACTGAAGCTTTCTTT. Translated, it gives CASGLGTLNTEAFF. The full variable domain, its missing parts supplied by reference TRBV12-5 and TRBJ1-1, is DARVTQTPRHKVTEMGQEVTMRCQPILGHNTVFWYRQTMMQGLELLAYFRNRAPLDDSGMPKDRFSAEMPDATLATLKIQPSEPRDSAVYFCASGLGTLNTEAFFGQGTRLTVV.

The chain recombines TRBV7-2 with TRBJ2-1; 8 nucleotides align to TRBD2. Per germline, CDR1 SGHTA and CDR2 FQGNSA. V lost 6 bases to trimming and J lost 1 base; unmatched junction nucleotides: 5. CDR3 size: 15 residues. CDR3 in amino acids: CASSRGGLSYNEQFF. The CDR3, as DNA: TGTGCCAGCAGTCGGGGGGGCCTATCCTACAATGAGCAGTTCTTC.